The T cell receptor beta chain under discussion was sequenced for a study of T cells in Graves' hyperthyroidism and ophthalmopathy. Whole-study findings and limits: From stable hyperthyroidism, ophthalmopathy was separated by a 13 V-J model.

Diagnostic assessment was based on clinical symptoms, serum thyroxine and TRAb, thyroid ultrasound and orbital computed tomography. The CDR3 is made up of 12 amino acids. CDR1 is LGHDT, CDR2 YNNKEL, per germline (reference sequence). V lost 5 bases to trimming and J lost 5 bases, with 7 bases between them. What was amplified from RNA transcripts were TCR beta CDR3 regions. First-round RT-PCR of the TCR CDR3 relied on the HTBI primer set. TCRdb re-called the multiplex PCR reads with MiXCR, one entry per CDR3 protein. This sample has roughly 420,000 distinct CDR3 sequences; approximately 14% occur once, and the top ten carry 13% to 15%. This clonotype was detected many times. Antigen: not known.

Sequencing was performed on blood. The chain links TRBV3-1 to TRBJ1-5; no clear D gene. The source is a woman between 18 and 29 years old with Graves' hyperthyroidism. CDR3 coding DNA: TGTGCCAGCAGCGATCGGGATCAGCCCCAGCATTTT. This translates into CASSDRDQPQHF.